A single sample is the source of the 4 T cell receptor beta chains below, sequenced in a study of tumor-infiltrating lymphocytes in primary liver carcinoma. Synthesis of TCR beta cDNA was carried out from approximately 470 ng total RNA with a constant-region primer. Sequencing libraries for TCR beta derived from three nested multiplex PCR rounds that used slightly modified ARM-PCR. Use of TRBV1-TRBV30 forward primers with a C-beta reverse primer characterized the first two PCR rounds, which lasted about 9 cycles each. TCRdb recomputed calls from the multiplex PCR reads with MiXCR, one row per CDR3 protein. The sample holds some 110,000 distinct CDR3 sequences, approximately 80% seen once. From about 20-30 mg of unsorted bulk tissue, DNA and RNA were co-extracted together. Input material: liver tumor tissue from sampling region 3. The subset was: tumor region T3, left-lateral pole. These TCRs come from a man aged 35-49 years with primary liver carcinoma and hepatitis B virus infection.

Of note for this clonotype: The conserved phenylalanine or tryptophan is not found at the CDR3 terminus, so this likely reflects a read error. V usage is TRBV4-1 and J usage is TRBJ1-2, with D perhaps matching TRBD1 (5 bases). Germline V lookup: CDR1 MGHRA, CDR2 YSYEKL. This CDR3 is built from 14 residues. The CDR3 sequence: CASSQSQGFYGYTS. The DNA for the CDR3 is TGCGCAAGCAGCCAATCTCAGGGATTCTATGGCTACACCTCC.

Comments on this clonotype: One junction end disagrees with the germline gene, perhaps due to a read error. The V gene is TRBV11-1, the J gene TRBJ2-7, with D possibly matching TRBD2 (6 bases). Germline CDR1 reads SGHAT; CDR2 reads FQDESV (reference sequence). This CDR3 contains 15 residues. CDR3 DNA: TGTGCCAGCAACTTAACGAGATCGGGAGAATACGAGCAGAACTTC. It yields the protein CASNLTRSGEYEQNF. Full variable domain (outside the CDR3, taken from reference TRBV11-1 and TRBJ2-7): EAEVAQSPRYKITEKSQAVAFWCDPISGHATLYWYRQILGQGPELLVQFQDESVVDDSQLPKDRFSAERLKGVDSTLKIQPAELGDSAMYLCASNLTRSGEYEQNFGPGTRLTVT.

The chain joins TRBV5-4 to TRBJ2-1; tentatively, D is TRBD2 (7 bases). The CDR3 has 13 amino acids. Trimming shortened V by 4 bases and J by 14 bases, and 19 bases separated the two germline ends. The germline gives CDR1 SGHNT, CDR2 YYREEE (reference sequence). The CDR3 reads CASSLRGGVEEFF. CDR3 bases: TGTGCCAGCAGCCTAAGGGGGGGAGTCGAGGAGTTCTTC.

Concerning this clonotype: It may be a read error: a sequence one base away is much more abundant. V and J are TRBV20-1 and TRBJ2-1, with 12 nucleotides matching TRBD2. Germline assignment: CDR1 DFQATT and CDR2 SNEGSKA (reference sequence). The length of the CDR3 is 15 residues. CDR3 loop: CIASHGLAGLDEQFF. The CDR3 DNA reads as TGCATTGCTAGCCACGGACTAGCGGGATTGGATGAGCAGTTCTTC.